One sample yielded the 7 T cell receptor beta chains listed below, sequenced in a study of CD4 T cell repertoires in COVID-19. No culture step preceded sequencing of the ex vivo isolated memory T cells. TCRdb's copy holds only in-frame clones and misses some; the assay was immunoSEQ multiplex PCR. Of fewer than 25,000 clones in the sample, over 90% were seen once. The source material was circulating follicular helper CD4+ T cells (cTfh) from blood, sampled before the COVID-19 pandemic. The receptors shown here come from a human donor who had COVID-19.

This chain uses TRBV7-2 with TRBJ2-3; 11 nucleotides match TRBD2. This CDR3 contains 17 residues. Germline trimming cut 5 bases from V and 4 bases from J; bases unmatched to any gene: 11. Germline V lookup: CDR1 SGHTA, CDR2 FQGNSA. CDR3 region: CASSLFPRLAGSDTQYF. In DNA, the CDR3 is TGTGCCAGCAGCCTGTTTCCCCGACTAGCGGGGTCAGATACGCAGTATTTT.

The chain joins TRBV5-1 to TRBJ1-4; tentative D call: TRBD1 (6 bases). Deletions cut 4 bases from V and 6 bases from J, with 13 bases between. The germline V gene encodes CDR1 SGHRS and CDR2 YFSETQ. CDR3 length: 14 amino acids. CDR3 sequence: CASSPRQADEKLFF. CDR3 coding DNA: TGCGCCAGCAGCCCGCGACAGGCCGATGAAAAACTGTTTTTT.

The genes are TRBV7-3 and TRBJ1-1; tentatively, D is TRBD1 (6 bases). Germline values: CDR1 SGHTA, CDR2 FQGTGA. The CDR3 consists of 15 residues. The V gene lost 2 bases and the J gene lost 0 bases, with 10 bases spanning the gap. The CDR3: CASSLQGHLNTEAFF. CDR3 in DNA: TGTGCCAGCAGCTTACAGGGACACTTGAACACTGAAGCTTTCTTT.

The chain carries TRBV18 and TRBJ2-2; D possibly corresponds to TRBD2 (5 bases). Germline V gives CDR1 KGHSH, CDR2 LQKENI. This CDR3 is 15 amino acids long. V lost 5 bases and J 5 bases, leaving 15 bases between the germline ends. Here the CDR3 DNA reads TGTGCCAGCTCATCGCTAGCTGGGATTACCGGGGAGCTGTTTTTT. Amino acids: CASSSLAGITGELFF.

Written as DNA, the CDR3 is TGTGCCAGCTCACCGGCCCGCCGGGTTAACACCGGGGAGCTGTTTTTT. Protein: CASSPARRVNTGELFF. V gene TRBV18 combines with J gene TRBJ2-2; D unclear. Deletions cut 3 bases from V and 2 bases from J, with 13 bases between. This CDR3 is built from 16 residues. The germline V gene encodes CDR1 KGHSH and CDR2 LQKENI.

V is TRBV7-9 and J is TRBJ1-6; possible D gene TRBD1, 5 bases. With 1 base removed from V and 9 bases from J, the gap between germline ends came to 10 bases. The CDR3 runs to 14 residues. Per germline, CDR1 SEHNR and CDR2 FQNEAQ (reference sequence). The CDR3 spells CASSLGQGGSPLHF. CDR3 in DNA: TGTGCCAGCAGCTTAGGGCAGGGTGGTTCACCCCTCCACTTT.

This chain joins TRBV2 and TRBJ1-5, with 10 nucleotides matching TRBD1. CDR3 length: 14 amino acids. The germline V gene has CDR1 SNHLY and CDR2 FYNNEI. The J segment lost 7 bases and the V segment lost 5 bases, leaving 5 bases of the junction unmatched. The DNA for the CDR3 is TGTGCCAGCAGTATAGGGACAGGGGAACAGCCCCAGCATTTT. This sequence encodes CASSIGTGEQPQHF.